This T cell receptor (beta chain) was recorded in a study of cytomegalovirus exposure and HLA in healthy donors. The PCR was carried out with 60 Vbeta primers and 13 Jbeta primers. Data came from immunoSEQ multiplex PCR; TCRdb stores just in-frame clones and leaves some out. The data show approximately 170,000 clones, approximately 79% seen once. With regard to this clone: Its antigen is unknown.

Study-level results: The CMV antigen specificity of a few CMV-associated chains was confirmed through in vitro analysis.

Germline loops: CDR1 SGHRS, CDR2 YFSETQ. The trim removed 5 bases at V and 5 bases at J, leaving 11 bases unmatched. The CDR3 is 15 amino acids. This clonotype was sampled from a woman between 18 and 30 years old in good health and CMV-seronegative. The rearrangement links TRBV5-1 to TRBJ2-5, with 8 nucleotides matching TRBD1. The sample consisted of PBMCs. CDR3 sequence: CASRLMPGGGETQYF. As DNA, the CDR3 is TGCGCCAGCAGATTGATGCCAGGGGGCGGGGAGACCCAGTACTTC.